This is a list of T cell receptor beta chains from one sample in a study of blood T cells in healthy people across ages. TCRdb fed the 5' RACE reads into MiXCR, producing one record per CDR3 protein. The sample contains approximately 600,000 distinct CDR3 sequences, around 54% of which appear only once. The sample taken for sequencing was blood. The receptors were gathered from a man in his sixties in good health. CDR3s include the opening cysteine and the closing phenylalanine or tryptophan. The size entry is marked missing in some rows and otherwise reads once, few, many or a size class.

clone_size	v_call	j_call	cdr3_aa
few	TRBV7-8	TRBJ2-3	CASSPRQGAPDWQYF
NA	TRBV2	TRBJ2-7	CATGFGGGSYNEQYF
NA	TRBV20-1	NA	CSARDLSSQETQYF
once	TRBV11-2	TRBJ2-7	CASSPRTSGPYEQYF
few	TRBV9	TRBJ1-2	CASSVGGQAYGYTF
NA	TRBV7-8	TRBJ2-1	CVSSLRLGSYNEQFF
NA	TRBV12-3/TRBV12-4	TRBJ2-2	CASGIGSGIHVELFF
few	TRBV7-2	TRBJ1-2	CASSLAGTGAQTNYGYTF
NA	TRBV4-2	TRBJ2-7	CASSPSFLASYEQYF
NA	TRBV9	TRBJ2-1	CASSVGQNFNEQFF
NA	TRBV4-1	TRBJ2-1	CASRQDRASYNEQFF
few	TRBV7-9	TRBJ1-6	CASSSQGPGNSPLHF
few	TRBV6-5	TRBJ1-4	CASSYLRGSEKLFF
NA	TRBV28	TRBJ1-2	CASRRNRGYTF
NA	TRBV5-1	TRBJ1-6	CASSSDRVDSSPLHF
few	TRBV9	TRBJ1-6	CASSPQYYNSPLHF
few	TRBV20-1	TRBJ2-5	CSARVPGVETQYF
NA	TRBV5-1	TRBJ2-3	CASSLQWADTQYF
NA	TRBV9	TRBJ2-7	CASSVEVGDYEQYF
NA	TRBV12-3/TRBV12-4	TRBJ2-1	CASSPATFRQFF
few	TRBV10-2	TRBJ2-4	CASSLAGENIQYF
NA	TRBV21-1	TRBJ2-1	CASSPPLQGNNEQFF
few	TRBV5-1	TRBJ1-4	CASSLDQTGSVEKLFF
NA	TRBV2	TRBJ2-7	CASRTSSGPYEQYF
NA	TRBV20-1	TRBJ2-5	CSANPFDRIQETQYF
NA	TRBV11-2	TRBJ2-3	CASSPGGVSTDTQYF
few	TRBV7-9	TRBJ2-5	CASRALETQYF
NA	TRBV11-2	TRBJ2-3	CASSLGGHHSTDTQYF
NA	TRBV29-1	TRBJ2-3	CSSGTSGQNTDTQYF
few	TRBV20-1	TRBJ2-7	CSARGDRGESYEQYF